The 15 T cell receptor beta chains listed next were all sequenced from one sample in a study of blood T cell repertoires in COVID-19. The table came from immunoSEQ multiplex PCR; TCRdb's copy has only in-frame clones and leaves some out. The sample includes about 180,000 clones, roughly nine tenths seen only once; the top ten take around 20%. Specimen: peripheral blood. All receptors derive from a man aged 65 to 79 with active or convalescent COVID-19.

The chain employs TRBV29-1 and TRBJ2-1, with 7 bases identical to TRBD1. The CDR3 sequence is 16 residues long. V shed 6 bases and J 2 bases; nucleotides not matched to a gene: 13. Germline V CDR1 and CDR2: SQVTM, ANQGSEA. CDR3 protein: CSVKGNQGDAYNEQFF. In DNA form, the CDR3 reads TGCAGCGTCAAAGGCAACCAGGGGGACGCCTACAATGAGCAGTTCTTC.

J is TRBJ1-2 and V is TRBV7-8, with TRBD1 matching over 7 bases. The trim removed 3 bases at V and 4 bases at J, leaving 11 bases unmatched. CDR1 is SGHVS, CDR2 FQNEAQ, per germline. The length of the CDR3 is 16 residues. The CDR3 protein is CASSFTRDSKFYGYTF. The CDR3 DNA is TGTGCCAGCAGCTTTACTCGGGACAGCAAATTCTATGGCTACACCTTC.

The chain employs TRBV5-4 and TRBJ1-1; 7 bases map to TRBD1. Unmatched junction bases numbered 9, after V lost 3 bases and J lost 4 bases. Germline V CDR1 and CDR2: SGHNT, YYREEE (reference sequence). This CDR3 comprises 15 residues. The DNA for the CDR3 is TGTGCCAGCAGCTCTCCGACGGCAGGGGGCACTGAAGCTTTCTTT. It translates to CASSSPTAGGTEAFF.

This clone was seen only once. CDR3 loop: CASSTTDPNTEAFF. CDR3 DNA sequence: TGTGCCAGCAGTACTACCGATCCGAACACTGAAGCTTTCTTT. The V call is TRBV6-6, the J call TRBJ1-1; D unresolved. The V gene's germline CDR1 is MNHNY and CDR2 SVGAGI (reference sequence). V was trimmed by 5 bases and J by 1 base, leaving 11 bases between them. This CDR3 is 14 amino acids long.

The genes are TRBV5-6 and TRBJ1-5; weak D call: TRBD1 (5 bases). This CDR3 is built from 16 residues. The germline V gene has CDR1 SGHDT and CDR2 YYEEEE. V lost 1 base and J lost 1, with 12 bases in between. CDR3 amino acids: CASSLLGEASNQPQHF. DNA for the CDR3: TGTGCCAGCAGCTTGCTAGGGGAGGCGAGCAATCAGCCCCAGCATTTT.

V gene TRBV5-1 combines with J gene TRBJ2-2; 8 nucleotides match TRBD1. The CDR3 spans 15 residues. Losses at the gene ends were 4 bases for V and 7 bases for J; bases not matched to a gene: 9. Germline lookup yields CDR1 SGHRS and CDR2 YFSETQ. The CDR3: CASSNWTGPSGELFF. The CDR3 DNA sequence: TGCGCCAGCAGCAACTGGACAGGGCCGAGCGGGGAGCTGTTTTTT.

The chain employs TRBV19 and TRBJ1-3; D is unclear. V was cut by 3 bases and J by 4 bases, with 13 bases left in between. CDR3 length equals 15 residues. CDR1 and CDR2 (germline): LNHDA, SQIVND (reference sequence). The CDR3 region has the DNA TGTGCCAGTAGTATGTACCACTCATCCGGAAACACCATATATTTT. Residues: CASSMYHSSGNTIYF.

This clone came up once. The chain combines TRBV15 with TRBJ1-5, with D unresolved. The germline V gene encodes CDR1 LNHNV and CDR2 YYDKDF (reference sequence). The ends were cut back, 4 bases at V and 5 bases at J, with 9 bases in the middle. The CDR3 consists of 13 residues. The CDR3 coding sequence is TGTGCCACCAGCAAGTTACTCTATCAGCCCCAGCATTTT. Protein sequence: CATSKLLYQPQHF. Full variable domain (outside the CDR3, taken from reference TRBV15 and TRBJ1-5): DAMVIQNPRYQVTQFGKPVTLSCSQTLNHNVMYWYQQKSSQAPKLLFHYYDKDFNNEADTPDNFQSRRPNTSFCFLDIRSPGLGDTAMYLCATSKLLYQPQHFGDGTRLSIL.

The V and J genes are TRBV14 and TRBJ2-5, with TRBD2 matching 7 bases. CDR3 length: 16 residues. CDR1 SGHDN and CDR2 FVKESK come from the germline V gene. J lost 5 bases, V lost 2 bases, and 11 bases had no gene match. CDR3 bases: TGTGCCAGCAGCCAACACCCGGGGAAGGGAGGGGAGACCCAGTACTTC. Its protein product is CASSQHPGKGGETQYF.

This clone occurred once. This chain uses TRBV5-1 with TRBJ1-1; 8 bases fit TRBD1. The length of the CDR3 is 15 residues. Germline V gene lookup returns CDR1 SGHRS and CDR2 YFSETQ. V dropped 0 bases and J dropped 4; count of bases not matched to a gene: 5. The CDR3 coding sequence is TGCGCCAGCAGCTTGGCAGGGGGCTGGATCACTGAAGCTTTCTTT. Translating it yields CASSLAGGWITEAFF.

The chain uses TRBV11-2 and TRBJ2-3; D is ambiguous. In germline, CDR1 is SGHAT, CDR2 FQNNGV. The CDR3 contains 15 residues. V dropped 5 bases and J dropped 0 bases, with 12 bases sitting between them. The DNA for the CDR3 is TGTGCCAGCAGCCAAGTGGCGGTTAGCACAGATACGCAGTATTTT. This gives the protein CASSQVAVSTDTQYF.

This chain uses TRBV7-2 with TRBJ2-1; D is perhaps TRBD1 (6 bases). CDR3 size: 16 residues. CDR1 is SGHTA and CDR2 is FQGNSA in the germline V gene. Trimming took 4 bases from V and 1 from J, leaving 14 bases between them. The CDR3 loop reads CASSSLTGPSYNEQFF. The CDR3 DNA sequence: TGTGCCAGCAGCTCCCTGACAGGCCCGTCCTACAATGAGCAGTTCTTC.

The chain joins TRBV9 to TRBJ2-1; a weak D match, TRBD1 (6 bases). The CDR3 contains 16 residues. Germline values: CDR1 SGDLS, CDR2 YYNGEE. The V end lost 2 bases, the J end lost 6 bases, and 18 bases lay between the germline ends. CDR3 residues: CASSVSGAPLVNEQFF. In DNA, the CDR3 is TGTGCCAGCAGCGTCTCAGGGGCCCCTCTCGTCAATGAGCAGTTCTTC.

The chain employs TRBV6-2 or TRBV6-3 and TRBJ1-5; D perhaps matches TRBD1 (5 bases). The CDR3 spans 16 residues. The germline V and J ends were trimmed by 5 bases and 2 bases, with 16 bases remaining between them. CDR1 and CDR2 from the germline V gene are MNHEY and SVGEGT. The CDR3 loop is CASSLSTAWGNQPQHF. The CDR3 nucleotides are TGTGCCAGCAGTCTCTCGACAGCATGGGGCAATCAGCCCCAGCATTTT.

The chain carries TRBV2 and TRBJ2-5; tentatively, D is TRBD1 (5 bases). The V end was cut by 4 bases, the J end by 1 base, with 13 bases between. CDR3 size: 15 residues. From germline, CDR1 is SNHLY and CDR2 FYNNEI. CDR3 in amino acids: CASSVDRALQETQYF. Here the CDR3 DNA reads TGTGCCAGCAGTGTCGACAGAGCCCTCCAAGAGACCCAGTACTTC.